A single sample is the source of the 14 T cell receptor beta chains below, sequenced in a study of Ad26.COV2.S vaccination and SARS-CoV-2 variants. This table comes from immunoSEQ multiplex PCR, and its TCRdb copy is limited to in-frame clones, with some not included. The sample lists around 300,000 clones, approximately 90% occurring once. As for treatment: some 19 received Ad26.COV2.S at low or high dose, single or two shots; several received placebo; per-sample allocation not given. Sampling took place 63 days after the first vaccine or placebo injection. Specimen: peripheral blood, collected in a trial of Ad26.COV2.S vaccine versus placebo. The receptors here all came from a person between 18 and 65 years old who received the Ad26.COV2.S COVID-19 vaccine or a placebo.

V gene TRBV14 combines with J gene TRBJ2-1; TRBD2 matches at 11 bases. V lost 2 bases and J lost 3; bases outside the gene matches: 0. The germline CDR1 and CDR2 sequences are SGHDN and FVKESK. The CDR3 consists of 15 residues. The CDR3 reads CASSQLAGGYNEQFF. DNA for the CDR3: TGTGCCAGCAGCCAACTAGCGGGAGGCTACAATGAGCAGTTCTTC.

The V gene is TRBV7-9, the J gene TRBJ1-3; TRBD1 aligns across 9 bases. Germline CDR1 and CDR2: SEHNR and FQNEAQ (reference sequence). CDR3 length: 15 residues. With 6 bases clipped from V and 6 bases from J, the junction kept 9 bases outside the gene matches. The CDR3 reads CASSHGQGLENTIYF. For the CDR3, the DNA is TGTGCCAGCAGTCACGGACAGGGGCTGGAAAACACCATATATTTT.

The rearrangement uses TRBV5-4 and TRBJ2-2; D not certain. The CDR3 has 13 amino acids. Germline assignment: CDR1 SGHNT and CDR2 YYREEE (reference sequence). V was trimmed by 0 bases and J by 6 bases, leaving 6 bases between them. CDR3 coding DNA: TGTGCCAGCAGCTTGGAGCCATCCGGGGAGCTGTTTTTT. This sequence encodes CASSLEPSGELFF. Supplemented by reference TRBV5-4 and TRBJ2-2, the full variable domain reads ETGVTQSPTHLIKTRGQQVTLRCSSQSGHNTVSWYQQALGQGPQFIFQYYREEENGRGNFPPRFSGLQFPNYSSELNVNALELDDSALYLCASSLEPSGELFFGEGSRLTVL.

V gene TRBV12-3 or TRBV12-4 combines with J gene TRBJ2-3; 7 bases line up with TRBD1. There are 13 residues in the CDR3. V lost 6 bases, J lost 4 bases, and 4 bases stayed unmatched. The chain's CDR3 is CASRPGQADTQYF. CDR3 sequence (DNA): TGTGCCAGCAGGCCCGGACAGGCAGATACGCAGTATTTT.

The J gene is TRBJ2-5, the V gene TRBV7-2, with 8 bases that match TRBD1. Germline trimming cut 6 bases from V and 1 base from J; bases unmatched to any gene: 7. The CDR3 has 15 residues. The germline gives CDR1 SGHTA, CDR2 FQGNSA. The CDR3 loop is CASRGQAGIQETQYF. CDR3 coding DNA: TGTGCCAGCAGGGGACAGGCAGGTATCCAAGAGACCCAGTACTTC.

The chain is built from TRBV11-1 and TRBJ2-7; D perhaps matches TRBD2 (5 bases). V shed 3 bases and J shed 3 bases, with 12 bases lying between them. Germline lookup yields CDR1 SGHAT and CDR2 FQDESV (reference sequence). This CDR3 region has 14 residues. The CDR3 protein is CASSLGQEVYEQYF. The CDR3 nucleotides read TGTGCCAGCAGCTTGGGCCAGGAGGTCTACGAGCAGTACTTC. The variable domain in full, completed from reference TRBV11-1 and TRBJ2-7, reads EAEVAQSPRYKITEKSQAVAFWCDPISGHATLYWYRQILGQGPELLVQFQDESVVDDSQLPKDRFSAERLKGVDSTLKIQPAELGDSAMYLCASSLGQEVYEQYFGPGTRLTVT.

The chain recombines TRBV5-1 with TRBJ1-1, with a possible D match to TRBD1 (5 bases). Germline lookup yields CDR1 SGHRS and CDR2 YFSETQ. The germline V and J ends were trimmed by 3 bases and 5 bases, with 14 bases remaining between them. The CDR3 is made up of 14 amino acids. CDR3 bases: TGCGCCAGCAGCTGGGGACCCTCGGGGACTGAAGCTTTCTTT. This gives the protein CASSWGPSGTEAFF.

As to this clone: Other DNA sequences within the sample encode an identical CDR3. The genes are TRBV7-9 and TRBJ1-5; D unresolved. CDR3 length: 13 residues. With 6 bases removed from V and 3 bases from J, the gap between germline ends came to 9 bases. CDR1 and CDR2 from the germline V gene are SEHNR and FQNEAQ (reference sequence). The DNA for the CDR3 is TGTGCCAGCAGTTCCGGGTTCAATCAGCCCCAGCATTTT. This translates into CASSSGFNQPQHF.

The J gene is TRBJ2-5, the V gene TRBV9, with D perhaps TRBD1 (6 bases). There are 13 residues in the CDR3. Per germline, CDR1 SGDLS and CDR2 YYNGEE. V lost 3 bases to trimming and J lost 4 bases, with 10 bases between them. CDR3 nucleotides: TGTGCCAGCAGCGGCCCCAGGGGAGAGACCCAGTACTTC. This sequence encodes CASSGPRGETQYF.

CDR3: CASSEERGQNQPQHF. The CDR3 DNA reads TGTGCCAGCAGTGAAGAAAGGGGGCAGAATCAGCCCCAGCATTTT. The V call is TRBV2, the J call TRBJ1-5, with 7 bases fitting TRBD1. Trimming at V came to 1 base and at J to 4 bases, leaving 4 bases not matched to a gene. This CDR3 is built from 15 residues. Germline CDR1 SNHLY, CDR2 FYNNEI.

This chain's CDR3 is CASSILGRAGYGYTF. CDR3 nucleotide sequence: TGTGCCAGTAGTATCCTGGGCAGGGCGGGCTATGGCTACACCTTC. V and J are TRBV19 and TRBJ1-2; D is possibly TRBD1 (5 bases). This CDR3 comprises 15 residues. Looked up from germline, CDR1 is LNHDA and CDR2 is SQIVND (reference sequence). V was clipped by 3 bases and J by 4 bases, with 15 bases between them.

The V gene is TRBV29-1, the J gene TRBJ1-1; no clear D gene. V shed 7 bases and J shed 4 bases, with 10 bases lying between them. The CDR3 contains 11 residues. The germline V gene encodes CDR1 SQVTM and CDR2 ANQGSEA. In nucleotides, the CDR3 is TGCAGCGCCGACCGCGGCACTGAAGCTTTCTTT. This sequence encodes CSADRGTEAFF.

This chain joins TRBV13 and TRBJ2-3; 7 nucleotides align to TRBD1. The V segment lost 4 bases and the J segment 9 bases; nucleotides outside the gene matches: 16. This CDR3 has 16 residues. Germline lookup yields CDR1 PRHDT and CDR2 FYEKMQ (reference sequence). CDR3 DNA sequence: TGTGCCAGCAGCTCCCACCCCGGACAGGCGAGGGTCACGCAGTATTTT. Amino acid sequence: CASSSHPGQARVTQYF.

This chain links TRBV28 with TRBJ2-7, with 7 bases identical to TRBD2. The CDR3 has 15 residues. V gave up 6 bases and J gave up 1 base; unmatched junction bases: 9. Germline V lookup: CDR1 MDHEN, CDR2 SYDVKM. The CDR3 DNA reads TGTGCCAGCAGGGGAACTAGCGCGACTTCCTACGAGCAGTACTTC. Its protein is CASRGTSATSYEQYF.